This TCR beta chain was profiled in a study of cytomegalovirus exposure and HLA in healthy donors (dated by TCRdb to 2016 to 2017). The study in broad terms: An earlier analysis of several hundred of the donors reported about 250 Gb of sequence data and some 120 million unique TCR beta sequences from 150 million to 200 million T cells. Around 320 gigabases of sequencing data and approximately 84 million unique TCR sequences were included in an early release covering 550 to 650 HLA-typed donors. Among the approximately 420 genotyped donors, about 83% belonged to the genetic ancestry cluster associated with self-reported Caucasian donors. The study was designed to test whether signatures of past pathogen exposure could be identified by cataloging public T cell receptors. Using immunosequencing, the study profiled T cell repertoires from 666 subjects and related those repertoires to cytomegalovirus serostatus. A separate validation cohort of roughly 130 different subjects was used in addition to the roughly 700-subject first cohort. To predict cytomegalovirus infection status, the study brought together high-throughput TCR immunosequencing, statistical association of individual TCRs with disease status, and machine learning. To study patterns of TCR occurrence, a later analysis re-analyzed previously published TCR beta repertoires from several hundred donors and added high-resolution HLA genotyping. Rather than drawing on any new phenotypic data, the later analysis identified candidate immune exposures from TCR beta sequences and the way those sequences occurred across donors. An earlier analysis of 587 of the donors used high-throughput TCR beta sequencing to judge whether each TCR beta V gene segment behaved as functional or pseudogenic. Alongside the repertoire data, information on donor age, sex, ethnicity and CMV serostatus was compiled. A later genetic analysis used genome-wide SNP genotypes for about 55% of the 666 donors, treating that subset as a discovery cohort. Every discovery cohort repertoire had been produced on one sequencing platform. HLA typing included class I and class II loci at four-digit resolution. The number of donors typed differed by locus, with roughly 629-640 for A, B, C, DRB1 and DQB1, 522 for DQA1, nearly 610 for DPA1, and 472 for DPB1. Because of strong linkage in the cohort, roughly five DR-DQ haplotypes were treated as single units for association and clustering. On average, roughly 240,000 unique TCR beta nucleotide sequences were sequenced per donor among some 420 genotyped donors of the cohort, with approximately 18% of those sequences being non-productive.

Concerning this clone itself: The antigen this receptor binds is unknown. No much larger clone is present one base from it, and per-base qualities are unavailable.

Libraries came from the immunoSEQ multiplex PCR assay. A mixture of 60 forward primers for TCR Vbeta segments and 13 reverse primers for TCR Jbeta segments was used in the multiplex PCR. The CDR3 region of rearranged TCR beta genes was amplified from genomic DNA by a multiplex PCR assay. Amplified TCR beta libraries were sequenced as 87-base-pair reads on the Illumina HiSeq System. In the paper's pipeline: Across the 700 or so repertoires, a later analysis counted approximately 75 million unique TCR beta chains, roughly 11 million of which were shared by at least two donors. To remove PCR and sequencing errors, raw reads were error-corrected and collapsed into unique sequences using a nearest-neighbor algorithm that merged closely related sequences. V, D and J gene segments were assigned by aligning CDR3 sequences to IMGT reference sequences. Each retained sequence needed at least a six-nucleotide match to both a V gene segment and a J gene segment. Rearrangements were called productive when the CDR3 lacked stop codons and stayed in frame with V and J; all others were non-productive. Following IMGT convention, CDR3 was defined as the stretch from the second conserved V-encoded cysteine up to the conserved J-encoded phenylalanine. Sequences without an unambiguous match to a single V gene segment were excluded from the earlier analysis of a few hundred of the donors. In an earlier analysis of approximately 550 of the donors, V segments were called functional above 56.7% productive rearrangements and were called segregating when the between-donor standard deviation exceeded 5%. A statistical classification framework was developed to diagnose cytomegalovirus status using the catalog of TCR beta chain sequences. V and J gene assignment, in a later analysis, came from comparing TCR nucleotide sequences with IMGT/GENE-DB human TR gene sequences. A later analysis assigned CDR3 sequences and most-parsimonious VDJ recombination scenarios with the TCRdist pipeline. A later analysis defined each TCR beta chain by its CDR3 amino acid sequence plus V-gene family, and excluded reads lacking a unique V-gene family. As a way to deal with suspected cross-contamination and a sequencing artifact, a later analysis dropped more than 500 nucleotide sequences that were highly shared and had low generation probability. A later analysis calculated a clonal expansion index for each public chain from normalized within-repertoire ranks of inferred template counts. In a later analysis, generation probabilities were computed using a VDJ recombination model fitted to out-of-frame rearrangements, and the results were checked against IGoR. Hypergeometric tests were used in a later analysis to score TCR-TCR, TCR-HLA and TCR-CMV co-occurrence, with a repertoire-size bias correction applied to the TCR pairs. False discovery rates were estimated in a later analysis by permuting HLA or CMV assignments 20 times. A later analysis grouped co-occurring TCRs with DBSCAN, adding TCRdist sequence similarity when clustering within HLA-allele-positive subsets. Repertoires with fewer than 30,000 or more than 120,000 public chains were left out of co-occurrence clustering, as were five repertoires with anomalous nucleotide sharing. The table was pulled from immuneACCESS by TCRdb, which kept in-frame rearrangements only. Such tables lose some clones; where checked, under half of the loss comes from unresolved V genes, and the rest has no known cause. The V and J calls and clone size are taken from that table; D and trimming were inferred from the DNA. The sample records 100,000 to 150,000 clones, approximately 80% of which are singletons. Of the sample, about 1.4% falls within the top ten clones.

Overall results and qualifications from the work: A later analysis associated 16,951 TCR beta sequences with specific HLA alleles at a false discovery rate of 0.05. When HLA alleles, especially DR and DQ, strongly co-occurred, TCR associations were difficult to assign to individual alleles. A further reported finding was that TCR beta sequences accurately predicted the HLA-A and HLA-B alleles for most subjects in the first cohort. Sequencing depth was assumed to be roughly uniform across donors in the presence/absence analyses, though that assumption may not hold. In a later analysis, several top co-occurrence clusters were reported to appear linked to parvovirus B19, influenza, CMV and Epstein-Barr virus. Compared with the approximately 600-donor mean, donors in an Asian-associated ancestry cluster had fewer N-insertions in productive TCRs, according to a later genetic analysis. In this cohort, only TCR beta chains were sequenced, and detectable features were limited by the absence of alpha or paired-chain data. The study gave a list of 150 to 200 TCR beta chains associated with cytomegalovirus. The classifier was reported to diagnose cytomegalovirus status with high specificity and sensitivity in both the original cohort and the validation cohort. Because counts were too low, around 17 rarely observed V segments, including chromosome 9 orphons, were left out of the earlier analysis of about 500 of the donors. The only immune exposure information available for the cohort was CMV serostatus. Most TCR sequences were observed very rarely across donors, whereas some public TCRs were present in many individuals. In vitro tests confirmed that three of the cytomegalovirus-associated TCR beta chains recognize cytomegalovirus antigens. Because the 87-base-pair reads could not distinguish some IMGT-functional V segments, including TRBV6-2 and TRBV6-3, those segments were excluded. It was suggested by the authors that the approach could potentially be generalized to other disease states and immunological phenotypes. A cluster of highly shared sequence variants was judged likely to be a technical artifact of the sequencing pipeline. In a later analysis, HLA-associated TCR beta chains showed more clonal expansion and lower generation probabilities than non-associated chains that were equally common. An earlier analysis of roughly 570 of the donors showed that most TCR beta V segments appeared in productive rearrangements either about 87% or about 30% of the time, which broadly matched IMGT annotations. V-gene and J-gene trimming of TCR beta chains was associated with a missense DCLRE1C variant in a later genetic analysis, and the association was replicated in an independent cohort. Linkage disequilibrium might explain the correlated functional status among segregating V segments, but an unknown experimental factor could not be ruled out. According to a later analysis, TCR association rates differed among HLA loci, with DRB1 alleles showing the most associated TCRs and HLA-C alleles showing the fewest. A later analysis found that most CMV-associated TCR beta chains appeared HLA-restricted, with HLA associations seemingly driven largely by CMV exposure. Because HLA typing was unavailable for some donors at each locus, only the typed subset was used in association tests.

The cohort comprised 710 or so healthy bone marrow donors. All cohort members were sampled while nominally healthy, although unrecorded immune exposures were likely present. The donor was CMV seronegative and was included in the group of a few hundred seronegative cohort members. Each donor provided a peripheral blood sample, and peripheral blood mononuclear cells were used for TCR beta sequencing. Genomic DNA extraction from the blood cell samples was performed with the Qiagen DNeasy Blood Extraction Kit. According to the germline V gene (reference sequence), CDR1 reads PRHDT and CDR2 reads FYEKMQ. Between the V and J ends, shortened by 4 bases and 5 bases respectively, the junction contains 13 bases. The CDR3 spans 14 residues, from the cysteine through the phenylalanine. The entry retains the CDR3 DNA only, 42 bases that are in frame from base 1.

The sequence joins TRBV13 to TRBJ2-3; tentative D gene TRBD2, with 6 bases matching. Specimen: PBMCs. The source is a woman aged 35 to 49 in good health and CMV-seronegative. The bases read TGTGCCAGCAGCTCAGCTAGCGTTAGAGATACGCAGTATTTT. Translated, this gives CASSSASVRDTQYF. Full variable domain (CDR3 extended with the reference TRBV13 and TRBJ2-3 proteins): AAGVIQSPRHLIKEKRETATLKCYPIPRHDTVYWYQQGPGQDPQFLISFYEKMQSDKGSIPDRFSAQQFSDYHSELNMSSLELGDSALYFCASSSASVRDTQYFGPGTRLTVL.